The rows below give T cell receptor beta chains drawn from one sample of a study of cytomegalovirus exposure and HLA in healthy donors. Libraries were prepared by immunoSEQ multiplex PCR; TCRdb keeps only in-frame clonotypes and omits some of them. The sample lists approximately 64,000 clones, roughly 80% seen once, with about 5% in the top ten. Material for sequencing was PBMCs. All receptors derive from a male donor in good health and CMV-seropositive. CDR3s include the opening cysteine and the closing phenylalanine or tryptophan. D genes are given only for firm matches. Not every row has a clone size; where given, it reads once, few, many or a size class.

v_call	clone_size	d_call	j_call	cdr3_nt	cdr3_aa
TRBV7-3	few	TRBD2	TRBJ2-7	TGTGCCAGCATAGGGACTAGCGCCTACGAGCAGTACTTC	CASIGTSAYEQYF
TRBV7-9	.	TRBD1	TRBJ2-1	TGTGCCAGCAGACCGGGACAGGGTTCCTACAATGAGCAGTTCTTC	CASRPGQGSYNEQFF
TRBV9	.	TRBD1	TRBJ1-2	TGTGCCAGCAGCCTAGCTGGACAGGCCCATCGACATGGCTACACCTTC	CASSLAGQAHRHGYTF
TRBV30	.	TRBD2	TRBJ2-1	TGTGCCTGGAGTGTACAATGGGGCGGGGGGACCTACAATGAGCAGTTCTTC	CAWSVQWGGGTYNEQFF
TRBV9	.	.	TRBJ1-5	TGTGCCAGCGGAGACAGCCGCTCAAATCAGCCCCAGCATTTT	CASGDSRSNQPQHF
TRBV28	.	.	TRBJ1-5	TGTGCCAGCAGTTTAATAAGGGGTTCATGGCAGCCCCAGCATTTT	CASSLIRGSWQPQHF
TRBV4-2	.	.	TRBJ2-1	TGTGCCAGCAGCCAAGTTTCCCAGGGCTCCTACAATGAGCAGTTCTTC	CASSQVSQGSYNEQFF
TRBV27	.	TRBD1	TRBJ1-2	TGTGCCAGCAGTGCCCCCGGACAGGGAGTCTATGGCTACACCTTC	CASSAPGQGVYGYTF
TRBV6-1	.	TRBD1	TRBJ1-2	TGTGCCAGCAGTTCGACAGGGAACTATGGCTACACCTTC	CASSSTGNYGYTF
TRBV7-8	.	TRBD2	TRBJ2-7	TGTGCCAGCAGCCCCGGGACTAGCGGCTACGAGCAGTACTTC	CASSPGTSGYEQYF
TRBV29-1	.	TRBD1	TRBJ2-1	TGCAGCGTGTCGGGACAGCATAATGAGCAGTTCTTC	CSVSGQHNEQFF
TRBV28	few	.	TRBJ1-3	TGTGCCAGCAGCCAGCAACCGACAGGTACTGGAAACACCATATATTTT	CASSQQPTGTGNTIYF
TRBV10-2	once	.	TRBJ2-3	TGCGCCAGCAGTGAGCCGGTTTTGAGCACAGATACGCAGTATTTT	CASSEPVLSTDTQYF
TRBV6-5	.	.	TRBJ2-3	TGTGCGACGGGTGGAACAGATACGCAGTATTTT	CATGGTDTQYF
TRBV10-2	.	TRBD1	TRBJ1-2	TGCGCCAGCAGTGGGACAGGGGACTATGGCTACACCTTC	CASSGTGDYGYTF
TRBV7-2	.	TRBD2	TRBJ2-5	TGTGCCAGCAGCTTAACAACTAGCGAAGAGACCCAGTACTTC	CASSLTTSEETQYF
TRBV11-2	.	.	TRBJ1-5	TGTGCCAGCAGCTTAGGGCAGGGTTCGTTTCAGCCCCAGCATTTT	CASSLGQGSFQPQHF
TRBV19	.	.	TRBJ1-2	TGTGCCAGTAGTCCTTCGGGGGGGAGTAATGGCTACACCTTC	CASSPSGGSNGYTF
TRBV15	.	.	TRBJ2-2	TGTGCCACCAGCAGCAGCGGGACATTCGCGAACACCGGGGAGCTGTTTTTT	CATSSSGTFANTGELFF
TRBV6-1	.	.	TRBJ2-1	TGTGCCAGTCTGGGGGGCTACAATGAGCAGTTCTTC	CASLGGYNEQFF
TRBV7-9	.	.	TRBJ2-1	TGTGCCAGCAGTAATCCTAGCGCAACCTCCTACAATGAGCAGTTCTTC	CASSNPSATSYNEQFF
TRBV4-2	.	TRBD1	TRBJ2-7	TGTGCCAGCAGCCCTAATTCCGGGACAGGGGCTTCCTACGAGCAGTACTTC	CASSPNSGTGASYEQYF
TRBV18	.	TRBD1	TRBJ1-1	TGTGCCAGCTCACCAAACAGGGGGCTAGGTAGGACTGAAGCTTTCTTT	CASSPNRGLGRTEAFF
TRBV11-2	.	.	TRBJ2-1	TGTGCCAGCAGCCGCGGGGGCCTCCGGTACAATGAGCAGTTCTTC	CASSRGGLRYNEQFF
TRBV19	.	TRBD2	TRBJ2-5	TGTGCCAGTAGTAGCGGGGGGCGCTTCGGGACCCAGTACTTC	CASSSGGRFGTQYF
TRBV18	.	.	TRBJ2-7	TGTGCCAGCTCACCCAGGTCAGAAGGCGAGCAGTACTTC	CASSPRSEGEQYF
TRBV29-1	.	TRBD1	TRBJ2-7	TGCGTACTTTCTACAGGGGGCGACGAGCAGTACTTC	CVLSTGGDEQYF
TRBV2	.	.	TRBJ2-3	TGTGCCAGCAGTGAGAGGACTTCCGGAAGTTACACAGATACGCAGTATTTT	CASSERTSGSYTDTQYF
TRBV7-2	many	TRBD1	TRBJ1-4	TGTGCCAGCAGAACCGGGACAGGTGATGAAAAACTGTTTTTT	CASRTGTGDEKLFF
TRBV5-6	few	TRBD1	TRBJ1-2	TGTGCCAGCAAGTTGCGTCGGGACAGGGGGAAGGGTGGCTACACCTTC	CASKLRRDRGKGGYTF
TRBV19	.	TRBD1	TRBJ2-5	TGTGCCAGTAGTGCCTGGGACAGCCAAGAGACCCAGTACTTC	CASSAWDSQETQYF
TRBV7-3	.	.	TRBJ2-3	TGTGCCAGCAGCTTAAGTGGCCCAGATACGCAGTATTTT	CASSLSGPDTQYF
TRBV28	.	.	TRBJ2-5	TGTGCCAGCAACGCAGGTGTAGAAGAAGAGACCCAGTACTTC	CASNAGVEEETQYF
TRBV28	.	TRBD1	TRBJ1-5	TGTGCCATCCAACGGCTTGGATCGGGGACAGTTAGCAATCAGCCCCAGCATTTT	CAIQRLGSGTVSNQPQHF
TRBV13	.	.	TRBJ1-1	TGTGCCAGCAGCTCACCAGGGTGGAACACTGAAGCTTTCTTT	CASSSPGWNTEAFF
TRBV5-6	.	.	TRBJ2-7	TGTGCCAGCAGCTCGGAGGGGCGTATCTACGAGCAGTACTTC	CASSSEGRIYEQYF
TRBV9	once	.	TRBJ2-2	TGTGCCAGCAGCGCCGAACCGGACATTGTAAACACCGGGGAGCTGTTTTTT	CASSAEPDIVNTGELFF
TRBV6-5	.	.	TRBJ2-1	TGTGCCAGCAGTAGACTGAGGTACAATGAGCAGTTCTTC	CASSRLRYNEQFF
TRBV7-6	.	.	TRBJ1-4	TGTGCCAGCAGCTTATACCCAGGAAAACTGTTTTTT	CASSLYPGKLFF
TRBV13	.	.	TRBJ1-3	TGTGCCAGCAGCATACACAGGTTAGCTGGAAACACCATATATTTT	CASSIHRLAGNTIYF